These 28 T cell receptor beta chains originate from one sample sequenced in a study of blood T cell repertoires in COVID-19. Profiling relied on immunoSEQ multiplex PCR, and the TCRdb table lists in-frame clones only, not all of them. The table shows 65,000 to 80,000 clones, with approximately 88% occurring only once. The sequencing input was peripheral blood. The receptors were gathered from a human donor in a cohort sampled during active COVID-19.

This clone was observed once. The chain combines TRBV27 with TRBJ2-7; perhaps TRBD1 as D (6 bases). V lost 6 bases and J 1 base, leaving 10 bases between the germline ends. Germline values: CDR1 MNHEY, CDR2 SMNVEV (reference sequence). The CDR3 length is 13 residues. The CDR3 coding sequence is TGTGCCAGCAGGCTGCAGGGGTCCTACGAGCAGTACTTC. Translating it yields CASRLQGSYEQYF.

The chain joins TRBV4-1 to TRBJ1-2; D gene uncertain. The CDR3 is made up of 14 amino acids. The germline gives CDR1 MGHRA, CDR2 YSYEKL. V gave up 3 bases and J gave up 8 bases, with 16 bases separating them. The CDR3 DNA reads as TGCGCCAGCAGCCAGGCCCGTTTTGGTTGGGGCTACACCTTC. Its translation is CASSQARFGWGYTF.

The chain carries TRBV11-3 and TRBJ2-7; TRBD1 agrees at 9 bases. The CDR3 is 13 amino acids. CDR1 and CDR2 from the germline V gene are SGHNT and YENEEA. The V and J ends lost 5 bases and 5 bases, in that order; junction bases with no gene match: 4. The CDR3 DNA follows: TGTGCCAGCAGCCCCGGACAGGGGAACGAGCAGTACTTC. Translation gives CASSPGQGNEQYF. The full variable domain, in which reference TRBV11-3 and TRBJ2-7 provide the parts outside the CDR3, is EAGVVQSPRYKIIEKKQPVAFWCNPISGHNTLYWYLQNLGQGPELLIRYENEEAVDDSQLPKDRFSAERLKGVDSTLKIQPAELGDSAVYLCASSPGQGNEQYFGPGTRLTVT.

V usage is TRBV3-1 (or the pseudogene TRBV3-2) and J usage is TRBJ2-1; tentatively, D is TRBD2 (5 bases). The length of the CDR3 is 15 residues. The V end was cut by 1 base, the J end by 5 bases, with 12 bases between. Per germline, CDR1 LGHDT and CDR2 YNNKEL (reference sequence). The CDR3 sequence: CASSQAGGGNNEQFF. CDR3 DNA sequence: TGTGCCAGCAGCCAAGCTGGAGGAGGAAACAATGAGCAGTTCTTC.

The DNA for the CDR3 is TGTGCCAGCAGCTTGAACAGGGGAGAGCAAGAGACCCAGTACTTC. It yields the protein CASSLNRGEQETQYF. V usage is TRBV5-6 and J usage is TRBJ2-5; TRBD1 aligns across 7 bases. CDR3 length: 15 residues. J gave up 2 bases and V 1 base, and 5 bases lay outside the gene matches. In germline, CDR1 is SGHDT, CDR2 YYEEEE.

The count of this clone is one. The V call is TRBV28, the J call TRBJ1-5, with D unclear. Germline loops: CDR1 MDHEN, CDR2 SYDVKM. The V gene lost 1 base and the J gene lost 5 bases, with 3 bases spanning the gap. The CDR3 runs to 12 residues. In DNA, the CDR3 is TGTGCCAGCAGTTTATTAGATCAGCCCCAGCATTTT. It specifies CASSLLDQPQHF. Using reference TRBV28 and TRBJ1-5 for the parts outside the CDR3, the full variable domain is DVKVTQSSRYLVKRTGEKVFLECVQDMDHENMFWYRQDPGLGLRLIYFSYDVKMKEKGDIPEGYSVSREKKERFSLILESASTNQTSMYLCASSLLDQPQHFGDGTRLSIL.

The chain is built from TRBV5-1 and TRBJ2-3; D might be TRBD1 (6 bases). The CDR3 runs to 14 residues. In germline, CDR1 is SGHRS, CDR2 YFSETQ. V was trimmed by 4 bases and J by 2 bases, leaving 11 bases between them. The CDR3 coding sequence is TGCGCCAGCAGCAAAGGACAGACCACAGATACGCAGTATTTT. Translating it yields CASSKGQTTDTQYF.

CDR3 residues: CASSSQTGSEQYF. CDR3 nucleotides: TGTGCCAGCAGCTCCCAGACGGGGAGCGAGCAGTACTTC. V usage is TRBV11-1 and J usage is TRBJ2-7; tentative D call: TRBD2 (5 bases). The CDR3 is 13 residues long. V was pared by 4 bases and J by 6 bases, with 13 bases between. CDR1 SGHAT and CDR2 FQDESV come from the germline V gene (reference sequence).

The chain is built from TRBV2 and TRBJ2-7; the match to TRBD2 covers 16 bases. From germline, CDR1 is SNHLY and CDR2 FYNNEI. The CDR3 contains 16 residues. V lost 5 bases, J lost 2 bases, and 3 bases stayed unmatched. CDR3 protein: CASSPGTSGGAYEQYF. CDR3 DNA sequence: TGTGCCAGCAGTCCCGGGACTAGCGGGGGGGCCTACGAGCAGTACTTC.

This chain links TRBV2 with TRBJ1-2; the D is unclear. This CDR3 has 11 residues. CDR1 SNHLY and CDR2 FYNNEI come from the germline V gene. The CDR3 protein is CASGQSYGYTF. CDR3 sequence (DNA): TGTGCGAGTGGGCAATCCTATGGCTACACCTTC.

The V call is TRBV6-4, the J call TRBJ2-5, with 11 bases lining up with TRBD2. Unmatched junction bases numbered 13, after V lost 2 bases and J lost 5 bases. This CDR3 has 18 amino acids. The germline V gene has CDR1 MRHNA and CDR2 SNTAGT. CDR3 sequence reads: CASSDPPALAGERETQYF. In DNA form, the CDR3 reads TGTGCCAGCAGTGACCCTCCGGCACTAGCGGGAGAGCGGGAGACCCAGTACTTC.

The chain employs TRBV18 and TRBJ2-2; 8 bases fit TRBD1. Germline V CDR1 and CDR2: KGHSH, LQKENI. This CDR3 has 17 residues. J lost 7 bases, V lost 1 base, and 11 bases had no gene match. The chain's CDR3 is CASSPRSSETGVGELFF. The CDR3 bases are TGTGCCAGCTCACCACGATCAAGTGAGACAGGGGTCGGGGAGCTGTTTTTT. The variable domain in full, completed from reference TRBV18 and TRBJ2-2, reads NAGVMQNPRHLVRRRGQEARLRCSPMKGHSHVYWYRQLPEEGLKFMVYLQKENIIDESGMPKERFSAEFPKEGPSILRIQQVVRGDSAAYFCASSPRSSETGVGELFFGEGSRLTVL.

The chain employs TRBV11-2 and TRBJ2-7; D call uncertain. V lost 5 bases and J lost 4, with 15 bases in between. This CDR3 is built from 14 residues. Germline V gene data show CDR1 as SGHAT and CDR2 as FQNNGV. This CDR3 is CASSPKRSGYEQYF. CDR3 bases: TGTGCCAGCAGCCCAAAAAGGTCGGGTTACGAGCAGTACTTC.

This clone was picked up a small number of times. The CDR3 DNA reads as TGTGCCAGGGCCCCGGGGGTAGGTGAGGCCGGGGAGCTGTTTTTT. Its protein product is CARAPGVGEAGELFF. J is TRBJ2-2 and V is TRBV6-5, with D possibly TRBD2 on 6 matching bases. The ends were cut back, 9 bases at V and 6 bases at J, with 20 bases in the middle. The V gene's germline CDR1 is MNHEY and CDR2 SVGAGI. This CDR3 has 15 amino acids.

The chain joins TRBV5-6 to TRBJ1-1; D ambiguous. Between the trimmed V and J ends, which lost 3 bases and 3 bases, there was a span of 9 bases. Germline CDR1 is SGHDT and CDR2 is YYEEEE. This CDR3 region has 13 residues. CDR3 nucleotide sequence: TGTGCCAGCAGCTATCACAGATACACTGAAGCTTTCTTT. Translated: CASSYHRYTEAFF.

This clone showed up just a few times. The rearrangement links TRBV10-2 to TRBJ1-2, with 11 bases aligning to TRBD1. CDR1 is WSHSY and CDR2 is SAAADI in the germline V gene. The J segment lost 2 bases and the V segment lost 6 bases, leaving 2 bases of the junction unmatched. The CDR3 is 14 residues long. This chain's CDR3 is CASSGTGGNYGYTF. The CDR3 DNA follows: TGCGCCAGCAGCGGGACAGGGGGAAACTATGGCTACACCTTC.

This clone was counted a few times. The rearrangement uses TRBV6-2 or TRBV6-3 and TRBJ1-1; maybe TRBD1 (6 bases). Germline V CDR1 and CDR2: MNHEY, SVGEGT. Trimming took off 5 bases at V and 5 bases at J, with 6 bases between the two ends. There are 11 residues in the CDR3. DNA of the CDR3: TGTGCCAGCAGTCAGGGGACTGAAGCTTTCTTT. It codes for CASSQGTEAFF.

This sequence joins TRBV21-1 and TRBJ2-7; the listed D gene, TRBD2, was not tested against the DNA. TRBV21-1 is flagged as a pseudogene. CDR3 length: 14 amino acids. The CDR3 reads CASSKVRYSYEQYF. CDR3 sequence (DNA): TGTGCCAGCAGCAAAGTTCGGTACTCCTACGAGCAGTACTTC.

The chain uses TRBV6-7 and TRBJ2-7, with D possibly matching TRBD2 (5 bases). Being an ORF, TRBV6-7 has a function that is uncertain. The CDR3 has 13 residues. Trimming took 4 bases from V and 4 from J, leaving 11 bases between them. CDR3: CASSLSGPYEQYF. CDR3 nucleotides: TGTGCCAGCAGTTTAAGCGGACCATACGAGCAGTACTTC.

The gene calls are TRBV6-5 and TRBJ2-6, with D tentatively TRBD2 (5 bases). Germline V lookup: CDR1 MNHEY, CDR2 SVGAGI. CDR3 length: 13 amino acids. V lost 8 bases and J 3 bases, leaving 8 bases between the germline ends. The CDR3 sequence is CASRRDGANVLTF. The CDR3 DNA reads TGTGCCAGCCGCCGGGATGGGGCCAACGTCCTGACTTTC.

This sequence joins TRBV9 and TRBJ2-3, with a possible D match to TRBD1 (5 bases). The CDR3 has 17 amino acids. V lost 0 bases and J 4 bases, leaving 18 bases between the germline ends. Germline CDR1 and CDR2: SGDLS and YYNGEE. Written as DNA, the CDR3 is TGTGCCAGCAGCGTAGGGGGCCCTAGGGTTGGGGCAGATACGCAGTATTTT. It yields the protein CASSVGGPRVGADTQYF.

The chain couples TRBV19 to TRBJ1-2, with D uncertain. With 0 bases removed from V and 4 bases from J, the gap between germline ends came to 9 bases. Germline lookup yields CDR1 LNHDA and CDR2 SQIVND (reference sequence). The CDR3 contains 14 residues. CDR3 DNA: TGTGCCAGTAGTATAGAGGGCCAGCTCTATGGCTACACCTTC. Translated, it gives CASSIEGQLYGYTF.

This chain links TRBV5-1 with TRBJ2-2; 8 bases are a match to TRBD2. CDR1 and CDR2 from the germline V gene are SGHRS and YFSETQ. V lost 3 bases and J lost 2; bases outside the gene matches: 12. The CDR3 length is 18 residues. The CDR3 loop reads CASSSTPAGGRNTGELFF. The CDR3, as DNA: TGCGCCAGCAGCTCGACCCCTGCGGGGGGCCGTAACACCGGGGAGCTGTTTTTT.

This chain joins TRBV4-1 and TRBJ2-7; TRBD2 matches at 13 bases. The CDR3 totals 16 residues. After removal of 2 bases from V and 2 bases from J, the junction contained 3 bases not matched to a gene. Germline V CDR1 and CDR2: MGHRA, YSYEKL. The CDR3 loop reads CASSQQGLAGAYEQYF. The CDR3, as DNA: TGCGCCAGCAGCCAACAAGGACTAGCGGGAGCCTACGAGCAGTACTTC.

The chain joins TRBV11-2 to TRBJ2-2; TRBD2 matches at 10 bases. Germline V gene sequence: CDR1 SGHAT, CDR2 FQNNGV. V was clipped by 3 bases and J by 0 bases; unmatched bases: 1. CDR3 length: 16 residues. In DNA form, the CDR3 reads TGTGCCAGCAGCTTGCTAGCGGGAGCGAACACCGGGGAGCTGTTTTTT. Amino acids: CASSLLAGANTGELFF.

The rearrangement uses TRBV5-4 and TRBJ1-5; TRBD1 might be the D (5 bases). V was shortened by 1 base and J by 2 bases, with 10 bases between the two germline ends. This CDR3 comprises 15 residues. The germline CDR1 and CDR2 sequences are SGHNT and YYREEE (reference sequence). This CDR3 reads CASSLMGPGNQPQHF. In nucleotides, the CDR3 is TGTGCCAGCAGCTTGATGGGGCCTGGCAATCAGCCCCAGCATTTT.

For the CDR3, the DNA is TGTGCCAGCAGGCCTGACAGGGTTTCCACCGGGGAGCAGTTCTTC. Translating gives CASRPDRVSTGEQFF. The gene calls are TRBV6-5 and TRBJ2-1, with 7 bases aligning to TRBD1. CDR1 is MNHEY, CDR2 SVGAGI, per germline. V was pared by 6 bases and J by 10 bases, with 15 bases of the junction left unmatched. The CDR3 consists of 15 residues.

The rearrangement uses TRBV28 and TRBJ2-5; weak D call: TRBD2 (5 bases). Germline lookup yields CDR1 MDHEN and CDR2 SYDVKM. Deletions cut 3 bases from V and 5 bases from J, with 10 bases between. The CDR3 is made up of 13 amino acids. The CDR3 is CASSFEGRETQYF. CDR3 bases: TGTGCCAGCAGTTTTGAGGGTCGGGAGACCCAGTACTTC. Looking up the rest from reference TRBV28 and TRBJ2-5 gives the full variable domain: DVKVTQSSRYLVKRTGEKVFLECVQDMDHENMFWYRQDPGLGLRLIYFSYDVKMKEKGDIPEGYSVSREKKERFSLILESASTNQTSMYLCASSFEGRETQYFGPGTRLLVL.